The clone carrying this T cell receptor (beta chain) occurred many times. Antigen specificity is unknown. This specimen belongs to a study of regulatory T cells in long-lasting Graves disease. Study-wide findings and caveats: Limited sample numbers may have lowered accuracy. Fewer public clonotypes were shared by new patients (around 970) than by persistent patients (around 2,800).

CDR3 length: 13 amino acids. Deletions cut 7 bases from V and 4 bases from J, with 13 bases between. Germline CDR1 is MDHEN and CDR2 is SYDVKM. As to time point: persistent/refractory GD, antithyroid drugs over 5 years with positive TRAb. There was RNA extracted from PBMCs, and the TCR library was made from it. Diagnosing Graves' disease relied on the American Thyroid Association guidelines. Into tubes containing EDTA, about 9.6 milliliters of peripheral blood were drawn. Arm-PCR of CDR3 regions and iRepertoire HTBI primers were the basis on which TCR beta libraries were built. Each CDR3 protein is one row after TCRdb ran MiXCR on the multiplex PCR reads. Of 600,000 to 800,000 distinct CDR3 sequences in the sample, approximately 29% were seen once.

The sequence was obtained from a female donor with Graves disease. The gene calls are TRBV28 and TRBJ1-1; no clear D gene. The material was peripheral blood mononuclear cells (PBMCs), obtained when the disease was refractory, from a patient treated with antithyroid drugs. As DNA, the CDR3 is TGTGCCAGCAAGGTGTGGCAGTCCACTGAAGCTTTCTTT. Its translation: CASKVWQSTEAFF. The full variable domain, in which reference TRBV28 and TRBJ1-1 provide the parts outside the CDR3, is DVKVTQSSRYLVKRTGEKVFLECVQDMDHENMFWYRQDPGLGLRLIYFSYDVKMKEKGDIPEGYSVSREKKERFSLILESASTNQTSMYLCASKVWQSTEAFFGQGTRLTVV.